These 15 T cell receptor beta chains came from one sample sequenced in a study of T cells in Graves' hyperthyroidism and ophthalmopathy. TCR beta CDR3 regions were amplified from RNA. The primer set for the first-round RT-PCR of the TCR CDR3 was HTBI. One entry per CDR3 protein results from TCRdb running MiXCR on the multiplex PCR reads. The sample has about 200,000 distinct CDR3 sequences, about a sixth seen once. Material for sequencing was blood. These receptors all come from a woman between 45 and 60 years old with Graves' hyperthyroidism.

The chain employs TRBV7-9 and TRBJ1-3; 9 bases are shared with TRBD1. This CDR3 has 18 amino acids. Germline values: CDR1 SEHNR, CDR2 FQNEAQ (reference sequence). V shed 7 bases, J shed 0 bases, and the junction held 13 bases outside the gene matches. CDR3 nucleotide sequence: TGTGCCAGCACGCGGGGGTGGACAGGGGATTCCTCTGGAAACACCATATATTTT. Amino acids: CASTRGWTGDSSGNTIYF.

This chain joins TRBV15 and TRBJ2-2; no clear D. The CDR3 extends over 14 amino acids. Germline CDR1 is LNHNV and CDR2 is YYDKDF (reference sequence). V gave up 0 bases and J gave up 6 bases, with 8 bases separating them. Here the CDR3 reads CATSRDKASGELFF. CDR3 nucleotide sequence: TGTGCCACCAGCAGAGATAAAGCGTCCGGGGAGCTGTTTTTT.

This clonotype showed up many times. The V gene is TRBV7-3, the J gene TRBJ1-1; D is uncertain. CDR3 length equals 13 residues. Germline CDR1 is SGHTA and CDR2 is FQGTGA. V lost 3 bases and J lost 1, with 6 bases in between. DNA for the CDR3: TGTGCCAGCAGCTTTGAATCGAACACTGAAGCTTTCTTT. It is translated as CASSFESNTEAFF.

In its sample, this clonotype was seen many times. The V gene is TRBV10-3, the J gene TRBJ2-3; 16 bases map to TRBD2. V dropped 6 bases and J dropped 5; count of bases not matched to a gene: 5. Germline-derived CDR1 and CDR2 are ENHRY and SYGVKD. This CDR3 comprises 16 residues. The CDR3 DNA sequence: TGTGCCATCAGGCCGGGACTAGCGGGAGGGGAAGATACGCAGTATTTT. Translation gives CAIRPGLAGGEDTQYF.

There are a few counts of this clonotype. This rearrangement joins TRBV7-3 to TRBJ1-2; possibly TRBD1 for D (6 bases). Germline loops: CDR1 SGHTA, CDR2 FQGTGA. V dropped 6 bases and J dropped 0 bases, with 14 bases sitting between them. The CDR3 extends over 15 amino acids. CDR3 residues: CASRPKGGSNYGYTF. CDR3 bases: TGTGCCAGCAGACCCAAGGGGGGGTCTAACTATGGCTACACCTTC.

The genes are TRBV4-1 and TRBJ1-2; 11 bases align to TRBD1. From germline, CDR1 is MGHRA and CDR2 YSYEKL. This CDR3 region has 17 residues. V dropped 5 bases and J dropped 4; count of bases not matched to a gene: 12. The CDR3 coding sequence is TGCGCCAGCAGCTCTTTCCTTAGGACAGGGGGCGGCTATGGCTACACCTTC. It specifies CASSSFLRTGGGYGYTF.

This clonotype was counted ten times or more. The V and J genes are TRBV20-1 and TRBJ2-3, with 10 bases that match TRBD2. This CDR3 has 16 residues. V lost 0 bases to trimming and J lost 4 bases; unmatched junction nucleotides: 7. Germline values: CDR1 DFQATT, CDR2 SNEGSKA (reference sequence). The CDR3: CSARDQLAGYADTQYF. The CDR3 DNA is TGCAGTGCTAGAGATCAACTAGCGGGATACGCAGATACGCAGTATTTT.

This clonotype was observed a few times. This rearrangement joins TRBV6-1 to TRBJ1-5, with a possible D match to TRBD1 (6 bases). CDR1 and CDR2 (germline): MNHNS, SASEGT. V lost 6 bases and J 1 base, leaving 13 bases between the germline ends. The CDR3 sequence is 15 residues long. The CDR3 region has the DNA TGTGCCAGCAGCTCAGGGGCGCAGAGCAATCAGCCCCAGCATTTT. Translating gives CASSSGAQSNQPQHF.

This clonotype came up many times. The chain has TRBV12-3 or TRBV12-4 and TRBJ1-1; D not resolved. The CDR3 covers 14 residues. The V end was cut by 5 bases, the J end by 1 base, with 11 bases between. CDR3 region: CASSPQMQNTEAFF. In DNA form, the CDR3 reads TGTGCCAGCAGTCCCCAAATGCAGAACACTGAAGCTTTCTTT.

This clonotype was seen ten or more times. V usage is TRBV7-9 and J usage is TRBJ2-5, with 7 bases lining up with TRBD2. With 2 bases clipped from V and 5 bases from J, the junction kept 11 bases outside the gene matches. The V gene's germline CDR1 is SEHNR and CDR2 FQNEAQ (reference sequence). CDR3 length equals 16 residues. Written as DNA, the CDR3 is TGTGCCAGCAGCTTATTATGGCGGGAGCTTCGGGAGACCCAGTACTTC. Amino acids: CASSLLWRELRETQYF.

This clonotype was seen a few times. This CDR3 is CAISARTGDSNQPQHF. CDR3 nucleotides: TGTGCCATCAGTGCTAGGACAGGGGATAGCAATCAGCCCCAGCATTTT. The V gene is TRBV10-3, the J gene TRBJ1-5; 9 positions match TRBD1. This CDR3 is 16 amino acids long. CDR1 and CDR2 from the germline V gene are ENHRY and SYGVKD. The V segment lost 4 bases and the J segment 0 bases; nucleotides outside the gene matches: 4.

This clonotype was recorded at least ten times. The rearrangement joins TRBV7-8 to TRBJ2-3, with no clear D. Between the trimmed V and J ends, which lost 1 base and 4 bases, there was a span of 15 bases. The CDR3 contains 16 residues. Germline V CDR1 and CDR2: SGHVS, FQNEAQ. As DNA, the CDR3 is TGTGCCAGCAGCTTAGTTGATCCCCATCCGGCAGATACGCAGTATTTT. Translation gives CASSLVDPHPADTQYF.

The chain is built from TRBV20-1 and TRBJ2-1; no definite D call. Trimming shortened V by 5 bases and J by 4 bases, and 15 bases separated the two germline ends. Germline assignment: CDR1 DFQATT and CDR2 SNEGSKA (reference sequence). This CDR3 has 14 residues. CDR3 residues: CSAHPQSVYNEQFF. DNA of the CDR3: TGCAGTGCTCATCCCCAATCGGTTTACAATGAGCAGTTCTTC.

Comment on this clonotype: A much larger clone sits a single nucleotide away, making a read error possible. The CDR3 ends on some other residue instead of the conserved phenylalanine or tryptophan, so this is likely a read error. CDR3 amino acids: CASSSGTEYEQYS. The CDR3 bases are TGTGCCAGCAGCTCCGGGACAGAGTACGAGCAGTACTCC. V and J are TRBV13 and TRBJ2-7, with 7 bases fitting TRBD1. The CDR3 has 13 residues. The V gene's germline CDR1 is PRHDT and CDR2 FYEKMQ (reference sequence). The V segment lost 4 bases and the J segment 4 bases; nucleotides outside the gene matches: 4.

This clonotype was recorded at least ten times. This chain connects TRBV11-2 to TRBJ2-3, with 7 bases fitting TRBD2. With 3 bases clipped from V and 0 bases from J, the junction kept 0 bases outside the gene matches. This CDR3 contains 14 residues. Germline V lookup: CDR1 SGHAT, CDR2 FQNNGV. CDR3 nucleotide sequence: TGTGCCAGCAGCTTGGGGGGGAGCACAGATACGCAGTATTTT. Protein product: CASSLGGSTDTQYF.